The clone carrying this TCR beta chain was picked up a small number of times. Its cognate antigen is unknown. This specimen belongs to a study of vaccination and CD4 T cells after COVID-19. Study in general: Six male and four female convalescents took part, two of them Hispanic.

The Oncomine TCR Beta short-read assay sequenced DNA from cultured CD4+ T cells. One entry per CDR3 protein results from TCRdb running MiXCR on the PCR reads. The data hold about 7,400 distinct CDR3 sequences, with approximately 40% observed a single time. V was cut by 6 bases and J by 1 base, with 9 bases left in between. Germline V gene sequence: CDR1 WSHSY, CDR2 SAAADI. The CDR3 has 13 amino acids. The treatment: roughly 10-day PBMC culture with coronavirus spike peptide pools or control peptides (ViraFEST assay). One should note that the unexposed donor's CD4+ T cells were collected before the COVID-19 pandemic (2011-2018). General study points: A relatively small number of convalescent patients were studied, and no early post-infection timepoints were included. The appearance of a median approximately 84% of reactive clones in convalescent patients occurred only post-vaccination. The authors identified 304 of 307 vaccine-specific clones in convalescent patients as spike mono-reactive.

The clonotype comes from a human donor in good health. The sample taken for sequencing was CD4+ T cells from blood, cultured in vitro. The V and J genes are TRBV10-2 and TRBJ1-1; the D is unclear. CDR3 sequence: CASSRRGNTEAFF. DNA for the CDR3: TGCGCCAGCAGCAGACGGGGGAACACTGAAGCTTTCTTT.